A selection of T cell receptor beta chains follows, all from one sample in a study of beta chain features in type 1 diabetes. Sequencing used immunoSEQ multiplex PCR; TCRdb keeps in-frame clones, though not all of them. The sample has 330,000 or so clones; 15% to 20% are singletons. Sequenced material: naive CD4+ T cells from blood. The receptors here all came from a woman in her late teens or twenties in good health. CDR3s include the opening cysteine and the closing phenylalanine or tryptophan. Each record gives: clone size, J gene, D gene, V gene, CDR3 protein, CDR3 DNA. The D gene is left open where the match is weak. Size is stated for part of the rows, as once, few or many counts, or as a class when the clone is expanded.

few,TRBJ2-1,-,TRBV12-5,CASGPTGSNEQFF,TGTGCTAGTGGTCCTACAGGGAGCAATGAGCAGTTCTTC
-,TRBJ2-3,-,TRBV9,CASSVVLTDTQYF,TGTGCCAGCAGCGTAGTGTTAACAGATACGCAGTATTTT
-,TRBJ1-2,TRBD1,TRBV6-5,CASSGQGAPIGYTF,TGTGCCAGCAGTGGACAGGGAGCCCCTATTGGCTACACCTTC
-,TRBJ2-5,TRBD1,TRBV11-3,CASSLEDRGPETQYF,TGTGCCAGCAGCTTAGAAGACAGGGGGCCAGAGACCCAGTACTTC
few,TRBJ2-1,TRBD2,TRBV5-1,CASSSRTSGSDEQFF,TGCGCCAGCAGCTCTCGGACTAGCGGGAGTGATGAGCAGTTCTTC
-,TRBJ2-3,-,TRBV15,CATSRGATDTQYF,TGTGCCACCAGCAGAGGGGCAACAGATACGCAGTATTTT
few,TRBJ2-7,TRBD2,TRBV9,CASSVGGLAGDEQYF,TGTGCCAGCAGCGTAGGGGGACTAGCGGGAGACGAGCAGTACTTC
-,TRBJ1-2,TRBD1,TRBV4-3,CASSPEGTVSSRAF,TGCGCCAGCAGCCCGGAGGGGACAGTAAGTTCTAGAGCCTTC
-,TRBJ2-7,TRBD1,TRBV18,CASSPSTGGGDEQYF,TGTGCCAGCTCACCCTCGACAGGGGGCGGGGACGAGCAGTACTTC
many,TRBJ2-1,-,TRBV14,CASSQGQLVTEQFF,TGTGCCAGCAGCCAAGGGCAACTAGTGACTGAGCAGTTCTTC
-,TRBJ2-7,TRBD2,TRBV20-1,CSARLAQEQYF,TGCAGTGCCAGACTAGCGCAGGAGCAGTACTTC
few,TRBJ1-1,-,TRBV7-2,CASSFDSRTEAFF,TGTGCCAGCAGCTTTGACAGCCGCACTGAAGCTTTCTTT
-,TRBJ2-1,TRBD1,TRBV6-1,CASSEYRGVDEQFF,TGTGCCAGCAGTGAATACAGGGGCGTGGATGAGCAGTTCTTC
-,TRBJ2-7,-,TRBV4-2,CASSQGHRAYEQYF,TGTGCCAGCAGCCAAGGGCACAGGGCCTACGAGCAGTACTTC
few,TRBJ1-2,TRBD1,TRBV20-1,CSASDRVHTF,TGCAGTGCTAGCGACAGGGTGCACACCTTC
-,TRBJ2-1,-,TRBV9,CASSVDLGSRYEQFF,TGTGCCAGCAGCGTAGATTTAGGGAGTAGGTATGAGCAGTTCTTC
-,TRBJ2-5,-,TRBV9,CASSSHPRGVTETQYF,TGTGCCAGCAGCTCCCATCCCCGGGGAGTGACGGAGACCCAGTACTTC
-,TRBJ1-1,-,TRBV25-1,CASSDWLTGQGEAFF,TGTGCCAGCAGTGATTGGTTAACAGGGCAGGGTGAAGCTTTCTTT
-,TRBJ2-7,TRBD2,TRBV6-6,CASSYSGTSGSYEQYF,TGTGCCAGCAGTTACTCCGGGACTAGCGGGAGCTACGAGCAGTACTTC
-,TRBJ1-2,TRBD1,TRBV7-8,CASSLFPGQSYGYTF,TGTGCCAGCAGCTTATTCCCGGGACAGTCGTATGGCTACACCTTC
few,TRBJ2-5,TRBD2,TRBV18,CASSPPVAGGETQYF,TGTGCCAGCTCACCACCGGTCGCGGGAGGAGAGACCCAGTACTTC
-,TRBJ1-5,TRBD1,TRBV4-1,CASSRWTGLSNQPQHF,TGCGCCAGCAGTCGATGGACAGGGCTTAGCAATCAGCCCCAGCATTTT
few,TRBJ2-1,-,TRBV7-9,CASSSGGREQFF,TGTGCCAGCAGCTCGGGGGGCCGAGAGCAGTTCTTC
few,TRBJ1-2,-,TRBV15,CATSRDLGSYGYTF,TGTGCCACCAGCAGAGATCTTGGGAGCTATGGCTACACCTTC
few,TRBJ2-1,TRBD2,TRBV5-1,CASSDSSGRTQFF,TGCGCCAGCAGCGACTCTAGCGGGAGGACCCAGTTCTTC
-,TRBJ2-3,-,TRBV9,CASSASSTDTQYF,TGTGCCAGCAGCGCCTCTAGCACAGATACGCAGTATTTT
-,TRBJ2-3,-,TRBV10-3,CAISGSSATTDTQYF,TGTGCCATCAGTGGGAGTAGCGCAACCACAGATACGCAGTATTTT
few,TRBJ1-5,-,TRBV7-3,CASSLPDQPQHF,TGTGCCAGCAGCTTACCGGATCAGCCCCAGCATTTT
-,TRBJ2-6,-,TRBV29-1,CSVDTGANVLTF,TGCAGCGTTGACACTGGGGCCAACGTCCTGACTTTC
-,TRBJ2-3,-,TRBV5-4,CASSLQDTQYF,TGTGCCAGCAGCTTGCAAGATACGCAGTATTTT
few,TRBJ1-5,-,TRBV7-9,CASSLAGDQPQHF,TGTGCCAGCAGCTTAGCGGGAGATCAGCCCCAGCATTTT
-,TRBJ2-3,-,TRBV28,CASSLFHTDTQYF,TGTGCCAGCAGTTTATTCCACACAGATACGCAGTATTTT
few,TRBJ2-2,-,TRBV9,CASSPHRSGNTGELFF,TGTGCCAGCAGCCCACACAGGTCAGGGAACACCGGGGAGCTGTTTTTT
-,TRBJ2-7,-,TRBV30,CAWSRTVPMGEQYF,TGTGCCTGGAGTCGGACAGTCCCAATGGGAGAGCAGTACTTC
-,TRBJ2-4,TRBD2,TRBV5-4,CASSPRTSGGAQNIQYF,TGTGCCAGCAGCCCCAGGACTAGCGGGGGGGCCCAAAACATTCAGTACTTC
-,TRBJ2-5,TRBD1,TRBV5-4,CASSGQGMGETQYF,TGTGCCAGCAGCGGACAGGGTATGGGTGAGACCCAGTACTTC
once,TRBJ1-1,TRBD1,TRBV10-3,CAIRGTGTATEAFF,TGTGCCATCAGGGGGACAGGGACAGCTACTGAAGCTTTCTTT